The clone carrying this TCR beta chain showed up many times. Its antigen is currently unknown. The read terminates 3 residues before the CDR3 end, so the remaining end is supplied by the germline J gene. Unmatched junction bases numbered 5, after V lost 4 bases and J lost 2 bases. Germline loops: CDR1 SGHRS, CDR2 YFSETQ. CDR3 length: 14 amino acids. Caucasian heritage predominated among both patients and controls. The data were obtained in a study of T cell clonality in common variable immunodeficiency. Sequenced by immunoSEQ multiplex PCR; TCRdb stores in-frame clones only, minus some. The repertoire has fewer than 50,000 clones, none seen only once; the ten largest take over 1.2%. The study, taken as a whole, reports: CVID subjects showed higher TCRbeta clonality than healthy controls.

The sample was peripheral blood mononuclear cells. The chain is built from TRBV5-1 and TRBJ2-7; TRBD1 aligns across 8 bases. The clonotype was recovered from a person aged 18 to 75 in good health. Partial CDR3 DNA: TGCGCCAGCAGCCGGGACAGGAGAACCTACGAG. Protein product: CASSRDRRTYE. The CDR3 reads in full as CASSRDRRTYEQYF.